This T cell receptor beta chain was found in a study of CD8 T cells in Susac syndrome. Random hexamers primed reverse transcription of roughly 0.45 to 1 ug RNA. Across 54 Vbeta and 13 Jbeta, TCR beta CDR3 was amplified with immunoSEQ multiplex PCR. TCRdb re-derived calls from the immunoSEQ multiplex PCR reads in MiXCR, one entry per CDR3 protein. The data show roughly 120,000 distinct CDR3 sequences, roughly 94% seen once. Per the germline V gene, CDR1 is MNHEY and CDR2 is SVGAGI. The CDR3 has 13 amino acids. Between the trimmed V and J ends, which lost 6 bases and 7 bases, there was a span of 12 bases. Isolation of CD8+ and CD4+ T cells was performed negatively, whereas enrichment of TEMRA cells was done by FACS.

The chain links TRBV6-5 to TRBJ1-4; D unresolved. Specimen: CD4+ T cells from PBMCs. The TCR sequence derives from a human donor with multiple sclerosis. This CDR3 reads CASRPDHFEKLFF. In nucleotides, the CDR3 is TGTGCCAGCAGGCCGGACCATTTTGAAAAACTGTTTTTT.